The rows below give T cell receptor beta chains drawn from one sample of a study of cytomegalovirus exposure and HLA in healthy donors. Libraries were prepared by immunoSEQ multiplex PCR; TCRdb keeps only in-frame clonotypes and omits some of them. The sample lists 100,000 to 150,000 clones; approximately 17% were seen once. The sequenced material came from PBMCs. The receptors were sampled from a female donor in good health and CMV-seropositive. CDR3s include the opening cysteine and the closing phenylalanine or tryptophan. The D gene is left open where the match is weak. Clone size, where shown, is once, few, many, or a class for clones that have expanded.

d_call j_call v_call clone_size cdr3_nt cdr3_aa
- TRBJ2-1 TRBV14 - TGTGCCAGCAGCCCAGCGGGGCAGGGGAGGGATGAGCAGTTCTTC CASSPAGQGRDEQFF
- TRBJ1-4 TRBV28 - TGTGCCAGCAGTCAATCAGGAGGAACTAATGAAAAACTGTTTTTT CASSQSGGTNEKLFF
- TRBJ2-7 TRBV13 - TGTGCCAGCAGTTTTGGGAGCTCCTACGAGCAGTACTTC CASSFGSSYEQYF
TRBD1 TRBJ1-4 TRBV4-1 - TGCGCCAGCAGCCAAGAAGGGACAGGGAATGAAAAACTGTTTTTT CASSQEGTGNEKLFF
- TRBJ2-3 TRBV5-5 few TGTGCCAGCAGCCTGGGCGGGGCCCAGGATACGCAGTATTTT CASSLGGAQDTQYF
- TRBJ2-3 TRBV5-8 few TGTGCCAGCAGCCCGGGTAAAACTAGCACAGATACGCAGTATTTT CASSPGKTSTDTQYF
- TRBJ2-2 TRBV4-2 - TGTGCCAGCAGCCCCGGGGGGACACGGAACACCGGGGAGCTGTTTTTT CASSPGGTRNTGELFF
TRBD2 TRBJ2-3 TRBV4-2 - TGTGCCAGCAGCCAACTATCAACTAGCGGGAGTGCAGATACGCAGTATTTT CASSQLSTSGSADTQYF
- TRBJ2-5 TRBV5-4 few TGTGCCAGCAGCTTGGTGGGGGCTCAAGAGACCCAGTACTTC CASSLVGAQETQYF
- TRBJ1-5 TRBV27 - TGTGCCAGCAGTCCCCGGACATTGTCCAATCAGCCCCAGCATTTT CASSPRTLSNQPQHF
- TRBJ1-1 TRBV19 few TGTGCCAGTAGTATAAATGGGGCAGGCTTCGTGAACACTGAAGCTTTCTTT CASSINGAGFVNTEAFF
TRBD1 TRBJ1-2 TRBV7-8 - TGTGCCAGCAGCCCAAACCTCCTCCGGGACAGGGAATGGTATGGCTACACCTTC CASSPNLLRDREWYGYTF
- TRBJ1-1 TRBV5-6 - TGTGCCAGCAGCTTGGACAGTATGGCTTTCTTT CASSLDSMAFF
TRBD1 TRBJ1-6 TRBV27 - TGTGCCAGCAGTTTTCTGTCGACAGGGGGAGTTTCACCCCTCCACTTT CASSFLSTGGVSPLHF
TRBD1 TRBJ2-3 TRBV23-1 few TGCGCCAACAGGGACAGGGGGACAGATACGCAGTATTTT CANRDRGTDTQYF
TRBD2 TRBJ2-7 TRBV27 few TGTGCAAGCGGGGCGCGCGCAGCTTACGAGCAGTACTTC CASGARAAYEQYF
TRBD2 TRBJ2-6 TRBV7-2 - TGTGCCAGCAGCTTAATAGCGGGAGGCGGAATCTCTGGGGCCAACGTCCTGACTTTC CASSLIAGGGISGANVLTF
- TRBJ1-1 TRBV15 few TGTGCCACCAGCAAAGGGGCGAACACTGAAGCTTTCTTT CATSKGANTEAFF
TRBD1 TRBJ1-5 TRBV19 - TGTGCCAGTAGTATGGGGCTCCAGGGGGTGGTGCCCCAGCATTTT CASSMGLQGVVPQHF
- TRBJ1-2 TRBV18 few TGTGCCAGCTCACCCGGATTAGCAGGGATCCCCTTTAAGGATGGCTACACCTTC CASSPGLAGIPFKDGYTF
TRBD1 TRBJ2-5 TRBV11-3 - TGTGCCAGCAGCCCCGGGACAGGGTCATCTTTACAAGAGACCCAGTACTTC CASSPGTGSSLQETQYF
TRBD1 TRBJ1-1 TRBV29-1 - TGCAGCGCCCAGCGAGAGACAGGGTTTTTTTCCTCGAACACTGAAGCTTTCTTT CSAQRETGFFSSNTEAFF
- TRBJ2-5 TRBV9 - TGTGCCAGCAGCGTAGCTACACAGATAGGAAAAGAGACCCAGTACTTC CASSVATQIGKETQYF
TRBD1 TRBJ1-4 TRBV4-3 - TGCGCCAGCAGCCGTTTAACACTGACAGGGACTGGAGCAACTAATGAAAAACTGTTTTTT CASSRLTLTGTGATNEKLFF
- TRBJ2-3 TRBV6-6 few TGTGCCAGCAGTCCCGGAGCGCCATTCACAGATACGCAGTATTTT CASSPGAPFTDTQYF
- TRBJ1-2 TRBV27 - TGTGCCAGCAGTTTATCCGAACCAGGGCTCTATGGCTACACCTTC CASSLSEPGLYGYTF
- TRBJ2-7 TRBV7-9 - TGTGCCAGCAGCGTAGACATGAGGGAGCAGTACTTC CASSVDMREQYF
- TRBJ2-7 TRBV11-2 - TGTGCCAGCAGCTTAGGGAGGGGAACCTACGAGCAGTACTTC CASSLGRGTYEQYF
- TRBJ2-6 TRBV5-1 few TGCGCCAGCACAATCTCTGGGGCCAACGTCCTGACTTTC CASTISGANVLTF
TRBD1 TRBJ2-6 TRBV9 - TGTGCCAGCAGCGTAACAACAGGGGGCTCTGGGGCCAACGTCCTGACTTTC CASSVTTGGSGANVLTF
- TRBJ1-2 TRBV2 - TGTGCCAGCAGTGTAGGGGCTAACTATGGCTACACCTTC CASSVGANYGYTF
TRBD2 TRBJ2-7 TRBV6-5 - TGTGCCAGCACGGGGGGAAGCTCCTACGAGCAGTACTTC CASTGGSSYEQYF
TRBD1 TRBJ2-7 TRBV10-1 few TGCGCCAGTAAAACTTGGGACAGGCTGGGGCACGAGCAGTACTTC CASKTWDRLGHEQYF
- TRBJ1-1 TRBV2 - TGTGCCAGCATGACACACACTGAAGCTTTCTTT CASMTHTEAFF
TRBD2 TRBJ2-5 TRBV5-4 - TGTGCCAGCAGCGGACTAGCGAACCAAGAGACCCAGTACTTC CASSGLANQETQYF
TRBD2 TRBJ2-7 TRBV9 - TGTGCCAGCAGCGATGGGACTAGCGAGATTTACGAGCAGTACTTC CASSDGTSEIYEQYF
- TRBJ1-2 TRBV5-1 - TGCGCCAGCAGCTTCGACAGTTCCTATGGCTACACCTTC CASSFDSSYGYTF
- TRBJ2-7 TRBV9 - TGTGCCAGCAGCGTCGGGATCTCCTACGAGCAGTACTTC CASSVGISYEQYF
- TRBJ1-4 TRBV6-5 - TGTGCCAGCAGTTACTCGGGAGCTGAAAAACTGTTTTTT CASSYSGAEKLFF
TRBD2 TRBJ2-3 TRBV2 - TGTGCCAGCAGTTTACTAGCGGGAGGGGCGAGCACAGATACGCAGTATTTT CASSLLAGGASTDTQYF
- TRBJ2-1 TRBV15 - TGTGCCACCAGCAGAGATCGGGGGATTTACCACAATGAGCAGTTCTTC CATSRDRGIYHNEQFF
- TRBJ2-1 TRBV30 - TGTGCCTGGGAAGGGGCGGCCTACAATGAGCAGTTCTTC CAWEGAAYNEQFF
- TRBJ1-1 TRBV7-2 few TGTGCCAGCAGCTTAGTGTCTATGAACACTGAAGCTTTCTTT CASSLVSMNTEAFF
TRBD1 TRBJ1-1 TRBV7-9 - TGTGCCAGCAGCTCACTCCGGGACAGTGAAGCTTTCTTT CASSSLRDSEAFF